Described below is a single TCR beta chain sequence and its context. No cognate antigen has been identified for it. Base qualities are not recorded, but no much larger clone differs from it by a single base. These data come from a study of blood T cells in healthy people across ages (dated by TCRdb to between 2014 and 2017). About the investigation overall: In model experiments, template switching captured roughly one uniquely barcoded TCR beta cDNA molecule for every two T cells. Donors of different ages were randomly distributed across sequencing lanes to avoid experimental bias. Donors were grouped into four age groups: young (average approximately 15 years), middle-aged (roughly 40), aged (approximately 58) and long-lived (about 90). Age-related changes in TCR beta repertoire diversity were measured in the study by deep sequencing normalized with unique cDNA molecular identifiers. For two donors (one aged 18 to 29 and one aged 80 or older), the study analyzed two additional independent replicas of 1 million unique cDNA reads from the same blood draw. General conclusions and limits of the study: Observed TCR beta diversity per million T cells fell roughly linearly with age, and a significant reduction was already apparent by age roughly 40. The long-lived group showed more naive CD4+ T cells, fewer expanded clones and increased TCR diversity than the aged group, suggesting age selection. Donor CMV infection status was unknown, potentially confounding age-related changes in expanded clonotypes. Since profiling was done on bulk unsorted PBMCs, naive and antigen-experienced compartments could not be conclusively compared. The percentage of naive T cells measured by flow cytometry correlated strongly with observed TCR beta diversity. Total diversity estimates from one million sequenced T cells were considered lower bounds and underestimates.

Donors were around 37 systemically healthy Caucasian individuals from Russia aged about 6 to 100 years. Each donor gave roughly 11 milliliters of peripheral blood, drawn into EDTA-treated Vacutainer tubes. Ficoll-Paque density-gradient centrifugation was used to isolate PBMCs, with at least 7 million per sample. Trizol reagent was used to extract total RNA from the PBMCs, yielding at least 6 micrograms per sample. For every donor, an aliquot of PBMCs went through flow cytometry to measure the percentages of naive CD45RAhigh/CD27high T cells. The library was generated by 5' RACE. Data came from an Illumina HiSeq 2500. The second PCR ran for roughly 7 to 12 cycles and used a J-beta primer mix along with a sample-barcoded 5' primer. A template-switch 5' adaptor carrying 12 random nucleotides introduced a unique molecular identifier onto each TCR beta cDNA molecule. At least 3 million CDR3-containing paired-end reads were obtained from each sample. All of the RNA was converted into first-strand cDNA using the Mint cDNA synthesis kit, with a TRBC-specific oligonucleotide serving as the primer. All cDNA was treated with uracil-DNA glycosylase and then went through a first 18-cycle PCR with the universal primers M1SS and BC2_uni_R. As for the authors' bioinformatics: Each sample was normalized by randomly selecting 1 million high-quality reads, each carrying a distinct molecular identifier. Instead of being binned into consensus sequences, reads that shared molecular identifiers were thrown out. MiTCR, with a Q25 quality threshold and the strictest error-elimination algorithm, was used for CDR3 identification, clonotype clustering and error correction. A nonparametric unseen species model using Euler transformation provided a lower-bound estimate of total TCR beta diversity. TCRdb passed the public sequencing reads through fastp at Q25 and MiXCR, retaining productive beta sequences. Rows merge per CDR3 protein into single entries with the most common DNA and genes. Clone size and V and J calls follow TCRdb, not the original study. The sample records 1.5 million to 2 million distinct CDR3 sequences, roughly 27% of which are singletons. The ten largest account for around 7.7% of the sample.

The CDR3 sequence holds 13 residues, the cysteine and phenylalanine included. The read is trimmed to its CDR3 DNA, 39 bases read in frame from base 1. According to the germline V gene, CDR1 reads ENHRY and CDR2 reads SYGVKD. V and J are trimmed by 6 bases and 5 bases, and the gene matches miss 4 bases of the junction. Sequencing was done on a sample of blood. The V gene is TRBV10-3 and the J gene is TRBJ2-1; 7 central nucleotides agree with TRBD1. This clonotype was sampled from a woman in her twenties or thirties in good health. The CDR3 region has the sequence CAISTGTDNEQFF. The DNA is TGTGCCATCAGCACCGGGACAGACAATGAGCAGTTCTTC.